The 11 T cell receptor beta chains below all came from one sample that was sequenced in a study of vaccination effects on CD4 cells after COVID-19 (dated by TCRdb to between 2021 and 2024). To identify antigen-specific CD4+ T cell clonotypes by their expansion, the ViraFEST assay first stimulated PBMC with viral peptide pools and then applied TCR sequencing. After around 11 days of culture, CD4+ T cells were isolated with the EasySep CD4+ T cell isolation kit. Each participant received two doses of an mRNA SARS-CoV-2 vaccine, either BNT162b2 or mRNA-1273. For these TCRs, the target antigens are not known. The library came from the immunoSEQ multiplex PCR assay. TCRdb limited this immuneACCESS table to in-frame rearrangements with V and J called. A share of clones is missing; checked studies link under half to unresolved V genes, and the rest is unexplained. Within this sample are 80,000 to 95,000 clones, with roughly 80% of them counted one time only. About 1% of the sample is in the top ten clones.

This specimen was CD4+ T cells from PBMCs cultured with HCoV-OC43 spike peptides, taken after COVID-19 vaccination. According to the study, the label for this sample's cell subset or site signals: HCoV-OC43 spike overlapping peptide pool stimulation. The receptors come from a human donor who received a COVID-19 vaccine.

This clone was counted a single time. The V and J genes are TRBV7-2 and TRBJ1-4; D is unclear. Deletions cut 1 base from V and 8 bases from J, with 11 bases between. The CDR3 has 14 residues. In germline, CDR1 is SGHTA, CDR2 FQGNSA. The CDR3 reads CASSLGTTREKLFF. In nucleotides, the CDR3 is TGTGCCAGCAGCTTAGGGACTACGAGGGAAAAACTGTTTTTT.

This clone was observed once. Here the CDR3 reads CASSGSSGLVGELFF. DNA of the CDR3: TGTGCCAGCAGTGGATCTAGCGGGTTAGTGGGGGAGCTGTTTTTT. This chain links TRBV2 with TRBJ2-2; 8 bases are shared with TRBD2. With 4 bases clipped from V and 8 bases from J, the junction kept 9 bases outside the gene matches. Germline V gene sequence: CDR1 SNHLY, CDR2 FYNNEI. The CDR3 has 15 residues.

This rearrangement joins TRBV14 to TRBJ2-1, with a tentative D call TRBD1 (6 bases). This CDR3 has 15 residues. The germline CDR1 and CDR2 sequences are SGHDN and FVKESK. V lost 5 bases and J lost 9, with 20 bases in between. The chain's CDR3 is CASSSYHRDAGEQFF. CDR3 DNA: TGTGCCAGCAGCTCCTACCACAGGGACGCGGGTGAGCAGTTCTTC.

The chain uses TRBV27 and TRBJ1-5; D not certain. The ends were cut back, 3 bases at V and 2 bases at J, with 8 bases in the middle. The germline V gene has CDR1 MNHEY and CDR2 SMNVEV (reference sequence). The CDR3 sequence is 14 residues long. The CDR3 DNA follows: TGTGCCAGCAGTTTCTCTGGGGGCAATCAGCCCCAGCATTTT. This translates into CASSFSGGNQPQHF.

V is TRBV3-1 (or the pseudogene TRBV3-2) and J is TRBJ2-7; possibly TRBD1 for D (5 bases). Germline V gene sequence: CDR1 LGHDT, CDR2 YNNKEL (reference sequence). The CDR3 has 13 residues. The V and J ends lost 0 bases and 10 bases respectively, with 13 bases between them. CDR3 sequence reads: CASSQDSQGEQYV. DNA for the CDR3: TGTGCCAGCAGCCAAGATAGCCAGGGCGAACAGTACGTC.

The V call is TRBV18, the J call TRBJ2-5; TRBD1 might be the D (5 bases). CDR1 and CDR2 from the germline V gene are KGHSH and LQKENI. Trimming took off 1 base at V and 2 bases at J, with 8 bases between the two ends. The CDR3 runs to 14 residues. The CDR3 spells CASSPLDRQETQYF. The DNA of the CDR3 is TGTGCCAGCTCACCACTCGACAGACAAGAGACCCAGTACTTC.

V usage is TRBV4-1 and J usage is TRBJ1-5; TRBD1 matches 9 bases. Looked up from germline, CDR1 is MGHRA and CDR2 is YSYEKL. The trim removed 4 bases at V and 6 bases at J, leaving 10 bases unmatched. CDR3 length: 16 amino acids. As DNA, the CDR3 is TGCGCCAGCAGCCGAGCTCCGGACAGGGGATTTCAGCCCCAGCATTTT. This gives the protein CASSRAPDRGFQPQHF.

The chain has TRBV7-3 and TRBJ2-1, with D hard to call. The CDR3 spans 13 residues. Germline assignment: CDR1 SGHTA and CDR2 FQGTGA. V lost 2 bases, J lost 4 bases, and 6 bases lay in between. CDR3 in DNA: TGTGCCAGCAGCTTAGACTCGTACAATGAGCAGTTCTTC. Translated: CASSLDSYNEQFF. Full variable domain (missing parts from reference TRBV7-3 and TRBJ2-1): GAGVSQTPSNKVTEKGKYVELRCDPISGHTALYWYRQSLGQGPEFLIYFQGTGAADDSGLPNDRFFAVRPEGSVSTLKIQRTERGDSAVYLCASSLDSYNEQFFGPGTRLTVL.

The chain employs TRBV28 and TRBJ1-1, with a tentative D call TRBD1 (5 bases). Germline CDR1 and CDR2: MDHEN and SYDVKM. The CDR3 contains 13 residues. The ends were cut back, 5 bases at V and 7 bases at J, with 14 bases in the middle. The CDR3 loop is CASSLTTVSEAFF. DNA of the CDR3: TGTGCCAGCAGTCTTACGACAGTAAGTGAAGCTTTCTTT.

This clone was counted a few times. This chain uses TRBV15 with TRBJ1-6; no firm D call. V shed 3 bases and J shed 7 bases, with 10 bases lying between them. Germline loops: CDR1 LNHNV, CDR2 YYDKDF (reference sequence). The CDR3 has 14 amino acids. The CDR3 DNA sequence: TGTGCCACCAGCAGGGACGGTGAGAATTCACCCCTCCACTTT. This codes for CATSRDGENSPLHF.

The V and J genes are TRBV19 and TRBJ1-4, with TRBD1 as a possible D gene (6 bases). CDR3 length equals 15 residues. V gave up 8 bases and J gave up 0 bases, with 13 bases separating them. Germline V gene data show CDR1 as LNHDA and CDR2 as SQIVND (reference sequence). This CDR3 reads CASGRGTATNEKLFF. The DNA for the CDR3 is TGTGCCAGTGGGAGGGGGACTGCAACTAATGAAAAACTGTTTTTT.